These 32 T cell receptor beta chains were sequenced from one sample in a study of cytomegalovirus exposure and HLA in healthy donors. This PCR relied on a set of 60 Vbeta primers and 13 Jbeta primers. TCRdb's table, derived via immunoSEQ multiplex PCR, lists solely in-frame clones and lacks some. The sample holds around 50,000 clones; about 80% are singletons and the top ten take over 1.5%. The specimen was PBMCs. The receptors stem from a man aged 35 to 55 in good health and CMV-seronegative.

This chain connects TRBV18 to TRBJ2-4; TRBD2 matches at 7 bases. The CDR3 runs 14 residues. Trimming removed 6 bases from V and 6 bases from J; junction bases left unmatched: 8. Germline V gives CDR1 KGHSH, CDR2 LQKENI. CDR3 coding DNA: TGTGCCAGCTCGCCCGGACTAGATGGAAACATTCAGTACTTC. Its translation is CASSPGLDGNIQYF.

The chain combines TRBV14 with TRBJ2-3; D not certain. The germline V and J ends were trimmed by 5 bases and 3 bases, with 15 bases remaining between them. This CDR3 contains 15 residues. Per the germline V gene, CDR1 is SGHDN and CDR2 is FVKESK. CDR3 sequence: CASSSLANPTDTQYF. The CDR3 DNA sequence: TGTGCCAGCAGCTCACTCGCCAACCCGACAGATACGCAGTATTTT.

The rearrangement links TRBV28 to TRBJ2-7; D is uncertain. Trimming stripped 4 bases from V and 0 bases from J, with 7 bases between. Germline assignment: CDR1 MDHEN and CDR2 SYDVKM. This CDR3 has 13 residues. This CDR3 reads CASSSLRSYEQYF. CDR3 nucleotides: TGTGCCAGCAGTTCCCTTCGCTCCTACGAGCAGTACTTC.

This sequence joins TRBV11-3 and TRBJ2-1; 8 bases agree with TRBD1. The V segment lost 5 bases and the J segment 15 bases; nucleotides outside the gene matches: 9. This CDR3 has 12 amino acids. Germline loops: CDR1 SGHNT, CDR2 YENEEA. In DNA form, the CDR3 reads TGTGCCAGCAGCCCACGAGGGACAGGTTTGTTCTTC. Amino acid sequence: CASSPRGTGLFF.

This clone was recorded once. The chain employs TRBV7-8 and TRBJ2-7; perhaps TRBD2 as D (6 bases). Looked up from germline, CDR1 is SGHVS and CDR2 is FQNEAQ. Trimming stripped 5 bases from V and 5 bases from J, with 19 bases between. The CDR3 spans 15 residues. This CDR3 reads CASSRIIRDFHEQYF. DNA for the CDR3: TGTGCCAGCAGCCGAATTATCCGGGACTTCCACGAGCAGTACTTC.

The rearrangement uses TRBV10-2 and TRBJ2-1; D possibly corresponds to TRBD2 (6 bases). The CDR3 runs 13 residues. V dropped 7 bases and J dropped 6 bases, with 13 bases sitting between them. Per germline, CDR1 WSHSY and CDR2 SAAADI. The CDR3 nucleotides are TGCGCCAGCATTTGGGCAGCGGGCAATGAGCAGTTCTTC. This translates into CASIWAAGNEQFF.

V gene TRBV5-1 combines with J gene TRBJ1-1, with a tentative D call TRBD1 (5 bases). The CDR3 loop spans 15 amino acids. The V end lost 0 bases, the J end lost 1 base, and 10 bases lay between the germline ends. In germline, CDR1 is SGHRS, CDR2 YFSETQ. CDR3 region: CASSLGTFSNTEAFF. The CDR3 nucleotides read TGCGCCAGCAGCTTGGGGACATTTTCGAACACTGAAGCTTTCTTT.

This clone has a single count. CDR3 amino acids: CATSRGTQETQYF. The CDR3 bases are TGTGCCACCAGCAGAGGGACACAGGAAACGCAGTATTTT. The rearrangement uses TRBV15 and TRBJ2-3; D is perhaps TRBD1 (5 bases). Germline values: CDR1 LNHNV, CDR2 YYDKDF (reference sequence). Between the trimmed V and J ends, which lost 1 base and 9 bases, there was a span of 11 bases. The CDR3 runs to 13 residues.

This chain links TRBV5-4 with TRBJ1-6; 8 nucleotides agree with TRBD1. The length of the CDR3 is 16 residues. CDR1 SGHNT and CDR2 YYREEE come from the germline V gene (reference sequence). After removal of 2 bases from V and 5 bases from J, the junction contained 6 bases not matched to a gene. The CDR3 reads CASSLQTGVNNSPLHF. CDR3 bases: TGTGCCAGCAGCTTACAGACAGGGGTTAATAATTCACCCCTCCACTTT.

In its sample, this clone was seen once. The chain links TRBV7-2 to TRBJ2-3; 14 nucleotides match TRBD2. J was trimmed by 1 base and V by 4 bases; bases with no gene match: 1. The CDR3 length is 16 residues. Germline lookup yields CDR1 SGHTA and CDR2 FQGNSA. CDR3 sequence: CASSSGLAGGTDTQYF. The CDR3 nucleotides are TGTGCCAGCAGCTCGGGACTAGCGGGGGGCACAGATACGCAGTATTTT.

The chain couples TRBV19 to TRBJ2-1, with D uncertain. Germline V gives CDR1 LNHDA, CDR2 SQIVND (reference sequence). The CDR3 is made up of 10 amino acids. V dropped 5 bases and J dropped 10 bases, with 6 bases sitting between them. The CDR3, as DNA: TGTGCCAGTAGTGGAGAAGAGCAGTTCTTC. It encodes CASSGEEQFF.

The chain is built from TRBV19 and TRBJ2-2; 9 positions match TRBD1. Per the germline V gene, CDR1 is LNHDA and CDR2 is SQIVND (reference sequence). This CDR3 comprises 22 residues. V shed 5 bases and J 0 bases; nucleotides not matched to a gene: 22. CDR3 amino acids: CASSPQSSVPGTGSANTGELFF. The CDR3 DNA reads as TGTGCCAGTAGTCCACAATCCTCCGTCCCCGGGACAGGGTCCGCGAACACCGGGGAGCTGTTTTTT.

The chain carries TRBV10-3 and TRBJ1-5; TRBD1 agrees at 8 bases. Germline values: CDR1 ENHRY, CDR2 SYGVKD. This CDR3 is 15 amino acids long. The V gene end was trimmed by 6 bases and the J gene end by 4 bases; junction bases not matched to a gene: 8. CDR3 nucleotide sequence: TGTGCCATCAGCCCCGAAGGGACAGGTAATCAGCCCCAGCATTTT. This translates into CAISPEGTGNQPQHF.

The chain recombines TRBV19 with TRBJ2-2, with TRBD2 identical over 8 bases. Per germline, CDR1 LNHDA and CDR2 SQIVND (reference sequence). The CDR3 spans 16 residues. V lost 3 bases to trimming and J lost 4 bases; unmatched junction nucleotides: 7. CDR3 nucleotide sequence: TGTGCCAGTAGTATGGTCGGGGGGGCCGGCACCGGGGAGCTGTTTTTT. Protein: CASSMVGGAGTGELFF.

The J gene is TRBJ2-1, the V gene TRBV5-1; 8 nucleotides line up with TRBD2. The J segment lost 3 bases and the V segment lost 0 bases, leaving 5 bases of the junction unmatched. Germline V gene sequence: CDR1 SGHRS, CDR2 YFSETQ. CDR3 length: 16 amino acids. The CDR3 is CASSLVSSGLYNEQFF. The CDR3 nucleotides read TGCGCCAGCAGCTTGGTCTCTAGCGGGCTCTACAATGAGCAGTTCTTC.

DNA of the CDR3: TGTGCCATCACCCCCTCCGCAGCGGAGACCCAGTACTTC. Translated: CAITPSAAETQYF. The chain links TRBV10-3 to TRBJ2-5; D unclear. V lost 7 bases, J lost 5 bases, and 14 bases lay in between. The CDR3 runs 13 residues. The germline V gene encodes CDR1 ENHRY and CDR2 SYGVKD.

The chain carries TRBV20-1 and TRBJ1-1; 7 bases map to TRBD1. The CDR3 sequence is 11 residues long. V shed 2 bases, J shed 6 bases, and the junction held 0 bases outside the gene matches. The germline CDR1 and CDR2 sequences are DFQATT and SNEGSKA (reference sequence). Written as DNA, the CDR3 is TGCAGTGCTAGACAGGGGGCTGAAGCTTTCTTT. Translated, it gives CSARQGAEAFF.

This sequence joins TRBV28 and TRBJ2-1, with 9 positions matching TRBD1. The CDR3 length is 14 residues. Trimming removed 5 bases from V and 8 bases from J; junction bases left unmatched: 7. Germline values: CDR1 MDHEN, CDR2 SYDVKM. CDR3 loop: CASSRPDRGYEQFF. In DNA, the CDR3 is TGTGCCAGCAGTCGGCCGGACAGGGGATATGAGCAGTTCTTC.

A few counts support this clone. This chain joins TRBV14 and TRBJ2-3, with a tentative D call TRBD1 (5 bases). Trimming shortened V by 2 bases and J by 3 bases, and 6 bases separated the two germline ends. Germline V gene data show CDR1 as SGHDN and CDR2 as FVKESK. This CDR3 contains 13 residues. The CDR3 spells CASSQRQTDTQYF. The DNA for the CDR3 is TGTGCCAGCAGCCAAAGACAGACAGATACGCAGTATTTT.

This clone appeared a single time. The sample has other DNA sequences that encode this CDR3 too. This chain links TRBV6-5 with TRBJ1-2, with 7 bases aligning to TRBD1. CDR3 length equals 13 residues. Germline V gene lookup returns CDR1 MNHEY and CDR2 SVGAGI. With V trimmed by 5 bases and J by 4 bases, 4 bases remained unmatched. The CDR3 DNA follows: TGTGCCAGCAGTCGGACAGGAAGCTATGGCTACACCTTC. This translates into CASSRTGSYGYTF.

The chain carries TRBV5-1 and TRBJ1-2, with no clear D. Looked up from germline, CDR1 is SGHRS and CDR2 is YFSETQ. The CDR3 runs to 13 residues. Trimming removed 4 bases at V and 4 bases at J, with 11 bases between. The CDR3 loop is CASSPPEGYGYTF. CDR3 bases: TGCGCCAGCAGCCCCCCAGAGGGCTATGGCTACACCTTC.

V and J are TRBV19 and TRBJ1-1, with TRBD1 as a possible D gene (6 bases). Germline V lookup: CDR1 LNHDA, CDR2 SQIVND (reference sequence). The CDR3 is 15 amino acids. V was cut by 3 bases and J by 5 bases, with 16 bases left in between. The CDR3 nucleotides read TGTGCCAGTAGTATGGATCTCACAGGGTGGACTGAAGCTTTCTTT. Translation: CASSMDLTGWTEAFF.

The CDR3 sequence is CASSPRGSYNEQFF. For the CDR3, the DNA is TGTGCCAGCAGCCCTCGGGGGTCCTACAATGAGCAGTTCTTC. V is TRBV9 and J is TRBJ2-1, with D tentatively TRBD2 (6 bases). CDR3 length: 14 residues. In germline, CDR1 is SGDLS, CDR2 YYNGEE. The V end lost 4 bases, the J end lost 1 base, and 9 bases lay between the germline ends. The full variable domain, completed using reference TRBV9 and TRBJ2-1, is DSGVTQTPKHLITATGQRVTLRCSPRSGDLSVYWYQQSLDQGLQFLIQYYNGEERAKGNILERFSAQQFPDLHSELNLSSLELGDSALYFCASSPRGSYNEQFFGPGTRLTVL.

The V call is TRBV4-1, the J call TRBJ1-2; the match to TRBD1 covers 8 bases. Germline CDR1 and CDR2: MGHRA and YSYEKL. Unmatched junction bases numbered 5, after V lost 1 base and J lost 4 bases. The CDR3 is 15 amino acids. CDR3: CASSQVGTGGYGYTF. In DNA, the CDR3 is TGCGCCAGCAGCCAAGTTGGAACAGGGGGCTATGGCTACACCTTC.

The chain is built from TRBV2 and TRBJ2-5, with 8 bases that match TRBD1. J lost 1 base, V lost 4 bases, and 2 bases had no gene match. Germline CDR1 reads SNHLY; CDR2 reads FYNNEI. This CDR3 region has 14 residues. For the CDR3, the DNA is TGTGCCAGCAGTGGTGACAGGGGCCAAGAGACCCAGTACTTC. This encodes CASSGDRGQETQYF. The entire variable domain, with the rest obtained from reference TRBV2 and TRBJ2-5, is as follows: EPEVTQTPSHQVTQMGQEVILRCVPISNHLYFYWYRQILGQKVEFLVSFYNNEISEKSEIFDDQFSVERPDGSNFTLKIRSTKLEDSAMYFCASSGDRGQETQYFGPGTRLLVL.

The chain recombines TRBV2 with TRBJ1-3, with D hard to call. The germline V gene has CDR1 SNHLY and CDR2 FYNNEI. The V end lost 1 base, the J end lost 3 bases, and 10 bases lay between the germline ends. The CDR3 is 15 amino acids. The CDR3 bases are TGTGCCAGCAGTGAAGGAAGAGGTCGTGGAAACACCATATATTTT. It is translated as CASSEGRGRGNTIYF. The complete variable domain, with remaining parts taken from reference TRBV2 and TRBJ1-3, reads EPEVTQTPSHQVTQMGQEVILRCVPISNHLYFYWYRQILGQKVEFLVSFYNNEISEKSEIFDDQFSVERPDGSNFTLKIRSTKLEDSAMYFCASSEGRGRGNTIYFGEGSWLTVV.

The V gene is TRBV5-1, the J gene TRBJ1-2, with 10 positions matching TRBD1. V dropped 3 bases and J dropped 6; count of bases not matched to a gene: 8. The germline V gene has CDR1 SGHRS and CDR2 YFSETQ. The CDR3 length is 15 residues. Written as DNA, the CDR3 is TGCGCCAGCAGCTGGGGGCCTGACAGGGGGCATGGCTACACCTTC. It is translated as CASSWGPDRGHGYTF.

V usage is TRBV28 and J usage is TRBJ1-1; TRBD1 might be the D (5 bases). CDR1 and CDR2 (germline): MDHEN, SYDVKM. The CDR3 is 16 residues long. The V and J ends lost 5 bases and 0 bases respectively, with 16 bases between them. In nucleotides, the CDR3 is TGTGCCAGCAGTCCGCCGCGAACAGGCATGAACACTGAAGCTTTCTTT. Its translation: CASSPPRTGMNTEAFF.

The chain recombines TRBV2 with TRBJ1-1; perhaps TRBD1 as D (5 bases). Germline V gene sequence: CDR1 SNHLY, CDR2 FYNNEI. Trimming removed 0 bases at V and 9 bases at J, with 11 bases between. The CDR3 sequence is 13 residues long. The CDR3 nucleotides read TGTGCCAGCAGTGAAGCTGCGGCAGGGAAAGCTTTCTTT. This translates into CASSEAAAGKAFF.

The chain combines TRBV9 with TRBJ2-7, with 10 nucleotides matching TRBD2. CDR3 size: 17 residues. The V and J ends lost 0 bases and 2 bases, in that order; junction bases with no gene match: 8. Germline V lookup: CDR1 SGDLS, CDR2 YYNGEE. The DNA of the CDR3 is TGTGCCAGCAGCGTAGTGGCTAGCGGGGGCCGAGCCTACGAGCAGTACTTC. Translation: CASSVVASGGRAYEQYF.

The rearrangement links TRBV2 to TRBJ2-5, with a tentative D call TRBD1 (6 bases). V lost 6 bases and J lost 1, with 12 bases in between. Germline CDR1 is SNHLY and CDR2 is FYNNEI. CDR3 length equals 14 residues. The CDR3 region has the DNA TGTGCCAGCAGCGCCGACAGGAGCCAAGAGACCCAGTACTTC. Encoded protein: CASSADRSQETQYF.

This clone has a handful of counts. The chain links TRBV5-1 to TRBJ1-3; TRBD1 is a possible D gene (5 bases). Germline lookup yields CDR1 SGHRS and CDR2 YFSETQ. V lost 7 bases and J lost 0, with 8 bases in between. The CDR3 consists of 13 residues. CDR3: CASSTGSGNTIYF. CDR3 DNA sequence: TGCGCCAGCTCTACAGGCTCTGGAAACACCATATATTTT.